These 8 T cell receptor beta chains were all obtained from the same sample, sequenced in a study of T cell repertoires in cytomegalovirus infection. TCRdb independently ran MiXCR on the reads; one entry per CDR3 protein. The sample has 150,000 to 200,000 distinct CDR3 sequences; 28% are singletons. The sequenced sample was PBMCs. These receptors were taken from a human donor in good health (CMV status not recorded). Some clones in this sample may be carry-over from other donors' samples.

This clonotype was seen more than once but under ten times. V gene TRBV19 combines with J gene TRBJ2-7, with D possibly being TRBD1 (6 bases). From germline, CDR1 is LNHDA and CDR2 SQIVND (reference sequence). There are 16 residues in the CDR3. V was pared by 3 bases and J by 4 bases, with 19 bases between. The CDR3 DNA reads as TGTGCCAGTAGTATCCAGGGGACGGCGCTAACTTACGAGCAGTACTTC. This gives the protein CASSIQGTALTYEQYF.

There are many counts of this clonotype. The chain joins TRBV7-2 to TRBJ1-5; D possibly corresponds to TRBD1 (5 bases). The CDR3 loop spans 14 amino acids. Germline assignment: CDR1 SGHTA and CDR2 FQGNSA. V dropped 5 bases and J dropped 2 bases, with 10 bases sitting between them. The CDR3, as DNA: TGTGCCAGCAGCCAAGACAGTCGCAATCAGCCCCAGCATTTT. It yields the protein CASSQDSRNQPQHF.

In its sample, this clonotype was seen a few times. The V call is TRBV14, the J call TRBJ2-7; 7 nucleotides match TRBD2. CDR1 and CDR2 from the germline V gene are SGHDN and FVKESK. This CDR3 spans 18 amino acids. Losses at the gene ends were 1 base for V and 0 bases for J; bases not matched to a gene: 12. Here the CDR3 DNA reads TGTGCCAGCAGCCAAGTTCCCAGGGCTAGCGGAAGCTCCTACGAGCAGTACTTC. Translated, it gives CASSQVPRASGSSYEQYF.

V usage is TRBV20-1 and J usage is TRBJ2-6, with TRBD1 as a possible D gene (6 bases). V gave up 0 bases and J gave up 0 bases, with 12 bases separating them. The CDR3 sequence is 17 residues long. Germline CDR1 and CDR2: DFQATT and SNEGSKA (reference sequence). In DNA, the CDR3 is TGCAGTGCTAGAGATCTGGGGGCGAACTCTGGGGCCAACGTCCTGACTTTC. It codes for CSARDLGANSGANVLTF.

The V and J genes are TRBV24-1 and TRBJ2-3; TRBD2 matches 10 bases. Trimming removed 3 bases from V and 2 bases from J; junction bases left unmatched: 4. The CDR3 contains 16 residues. Germline lookup yields CDR1 KGHDR and CDR2 SFDVKD. The CDR3 here is CATSDDSGGLTDTQYF. The CDR3 DNA sequence: TGTGCCACCAGTGATGATAGCGGGGGGCTCACAGATACGCAGTATTTT.

This chain uses TRBV7-2 with TRBJ2-7; weak D call: TRBD1 (6 bases). The V gene lost 6 bases and the J gene lost 3 bases, with 12 bases spanning the gap. The CDR3 is 13 amino acids. The germline gives CDR1 SGHTA, CDR2 FQGNSA. This CDR3 reads CASSLGTFYEQYF. The CDR3 DNA sequence: TGTGCCAGCAGTCTTGGGACATTCTACGAGCAGTACTTC.

There are many counts of this clonotype. The genes are TRBV7-8 and TRBJ2-2, with D maybe TRBD2 (6 bases). Germline V lookup: CDR1 SGHVS, CDR2 FQNEAQ. CDR3 length: 13 amino acids. Trimming stripped 5 bases from V and 6 bases from J, with 10 bases between. CDR3 sequence reads: CASSAAGSGELFF. The CDR3 DNA reads as TGTGCCAGCAGCGCGGCGGGGTCCGGGGAGCTGTTTTTT.

This clonotype turned up a few times. The chain couples TRBV12-3 or TRBV12-4 to TRBJ2-3, with D unclear. The V end lost 6 bases, the J end lost 6 bases, and 10 bases lay between the germline ends. This CDR3 is built from 12 residues. Here the CDR3 reads CASSLYGDTQYF. For the CDR3, the DNA is TGTGCCAGCAGCCTATATGGGGATACGCAGTATTTT.